Below, 18 T cell receptor beta chains from the same sample are listed, as sequenced in a study of tumor-infiltrating lymphocytes in primary liver carcinoma. A primer matching the constant region was used to make TCR beta cDNA from around 460 ng of total RNA. Three nested multiplex PCR rounds of slightly modified ARM-PCR generated TCR beta libraries. Researchers ran the first two PCR rounds for roughly 11 cycles each with TRBV1-TRBV30 forward primers and a C-beta reverse primer. TCRdb analysed the multiplex PCR reads with MiXCR anew, one entry per CDR3 protein. The sample consists of a few hundred thousand distinct CDR3 sequences, approximately 54% of them appearing once. Both blood RNA, taken from unsorted whole blood, and germline DNA were extracted. The sample consisted of peripheral blood. These receptors were collected from a young woman with primary liver carcinoma and hepatitis B virus infection.

CDR3 protein: CASSTGTTSFYEQYF. DNA of the CDR3: TGTGCCAGCAGTACAGGGACAACGAGCTTCTACGAGCAGTACTTC. This chain joins TRBV11-3 and TRBJ2-7, with D possibly matching TRBD1 (6 bases). The V and J ends lost 6 bases and 3 bases respectively, with 18 bases between them. CDR1 and CDR2 from the germline V gene are SGHNT and YENEEA. CDR3 length: 15 residues.

This clonotype was found once. A much larger clone differs from this one at a single base, so this may be a read error. The rearrangement uses TRBV6-2 or TRBV6-3 and TRBJ2-1, with a weak D call TRBD1 (5 bases). Germline V gives CDR1 MNHEY, CDR2 SVGEGT. There are 16 residues in the CDR3. This chain's CDR3 is CASSYGAAGSYNVQFF. DNA of the CDR3: TGTGCCAGCAGTTACGGCGCAGCAGGGTCCTACAATGTGCAGTTCTTC.

The chain recombines TRBV11-2 with TRBJ1-2; maybe TRBD1 (5 bases). The CDR3 spans 15 residues. Per the germline V gene, CDR1 is SGHAT and CDR2 is FQNNGV. Trimming stripped 7 bases from V and 11 bases from J, with 26 bases between. CDR3 sequence reads: CASNSQRGGVSGYTF. The CDR3 nucleotides read TGTGCCAGCAACTCCCAACGGGGGGGAGTTAGTGGTTACACCTTC.

The chain uses TRBV12-3 or TRBV12-4 and TRBJ2-5; D is undetermined. The CDR3 is 13 residues long. V was cut by 1 base and J by 9 bases, with 12 bases left in between. DNA of the CDR3: TGTGCCAGCAGTTTAGACGCCCGCCGGTCCCAGTACTTC. It specifies CASSLDARRSQYF.

With regard to this clonotype: Germline is not matched at one junction end, which may reflect a read error. CDR3: CTSSLVQGGGYDQYF. The CDR3, as DNA: TGTACCAGCAGTTTAGTGCAGGGCGGGGGTTACGATCAGTACTTC. This chain links TRBV12-3 or TRBV12-4 with TRBJ2-7, with 7 bases identical to TRBD2. The CDR3 extends over 15 amino acids.

This clonotype showed up just a few times. The V call is TRBV4-3, the J call TRBJ1-4; weak D call: TRBD1 (5 bases). Germline V gene data show CDR1 as LGHNA and CDR2 as YSLEER. V was clipped by 0 bases and J by 5 bases, with 10 bases between them. The CDR3 is 15 amino acids. The CDR3 bases are TGCGCCAGCAGCCAAGATCAGGGCCCAAATGAAAAACTGTTTTTT. Amino acids: CASSQDQGPNEKLFF.

The rearrangement links TRBV6-2 or TRBV6-3 to TRBJ1-1; 7 positions match TRBD1. The CDR3 covers 14 residues. Germline CDR1 is MNHEY and CDR2 is SVGEGT. The ends lost 4 bases at V and 4 bases at J; junction bases unmatched: 6. The CDR3 DNA is TGTGCCAGCAGTTTCGATGACAGGGTCACTGAAGCTTTCTTT. It encodes CASSFDDRVTEAFF.

This clonotype was seen ten or more times. The rearrangement joins TRBV5-6 to TRBJ1-1; D is undetermined. Deletions cut 2 bases from V and 2 bases from J, with 4 bases between. CDR1 is SGHDT and CDR2 is YYEEEE in the germline V gene. This CDR3 has 12 amino acids. The CDR3 sequence: CASSFRNTEAFF. The CDR3 nucleotides read TGTGCCAGCAGCTTCAGAAACACTGAAGCTTTCTTT.

The V call is TRBV4-1, the J call TRBJ2-7; 7 bases are shared with TRBD2. The CDR3 has 17 residues. CDR1 is MGHRA, CDR2 YSYEKL, per germline. The ends lost 3 bases at V and 6 bases at J; junction bases unmatched: 17. Written as DNA, the CDR3 is TGCGCCAGCAGCCAGGCCAAGTGGATCGGCGGCGGGGGCGAGCAGTACTTC. Its protein product is CASSQAKWIGGGGEQYF.

The chain has TRBV6-5 and TRBJ2-7; 8 nucleotides agree with TRBD1. This CDR3 is 14 amino acids long. V lost 6 bases and J lost 4; bases outside the gene matches: 8. Germline V gene sequence: CDR1 MNHEY, CDR2 SVGAGI. The CDR3 nucleotides read TGTGCCAGCAGGAACGGACAGGGTAGTTACGAGCAGTACGTC. The encoded protein is CASRNGQGSYEQYV.

The chain employs TRBV30 and TRBJ1-1, with D perhaps matching TRBD1 (6 bases). The ends were cut back, 8 bases at V and 4 bases at J, with 11 bases in the middle. The germline CDR1 and CDR2 sequences are GTSNPN and SVGIG (reference sequence). The CDR3 runs 11 residues. The CDR3 sequence: CALGGSTEAFF. In DNA form, the CDR3 reads TGTGCCCTAGGGGGGAGCACTGAAGCTTTCTTT.

About this clonotype itself: A junction end diverges from the germline sequence, so it may reflect a read error. This chain links TRBV7-9 with TRBJ2-7; TRBD1 matches at 7 bases. The CDR3 length is 15 residues. Germline V gene lookup returns CDR1 SEHNR and CDR2 FQNEAQ (reference sequence). The chain's CDR3 is CSSSLDSRGGYEQCF. The CDR3 DNA is TGTTCCAGTAGCTTAGACTCTCGAGGGGGCTACGAGCAGTGCTTC.

On this clonotype: This may be a read error: a much more frequent sequence differs by one nucleotide. The gene calls are TRBV29-1 and TRBJ2-4; D is perhaps TRBD1 (5 bases). Deletions cut 5 bases from V and 9 bases from J, with 17 bases between. Germline CDR1 reads SQVTM; CDR2 reads ANQGSEA. This CDR3 is built from 13 residues. For the CDR3, the DNA is TGCAGCGTTACGGTCCAGGGTCAAACCATTCAGTACTTC. Translated, it gives CSVTVQGQTIQYF.

This clonotype has at least ten counts. V is TRBV6-2 or TRBV6-3 and J is TRBJ2-5, with TRBD2 identical over 9 bases. V lost 7 bases to trimming and J lost 4 bases; unmatched junction nucleotides: 16. The CDR3 extends over 17 amino acids. Germline assignment: CDR1 MNHEY and CDR2 SVGEGT. CDR3 DNA: TGTGCCAGCATTCACCCCCCCGATAGCGGGAGTCCAGAGACCCAGTACTTC. It encodes CASIHPPDSGSPETQYF.

The V call is TRBV30, the J call TRBJ2-7, with 10 bases fitting TRBD1. The CDR3 length is 14 residues. The V segment lost 0 bases and the J segment 7 bases; nucleotides outside the gene matches: 6. The germline gives CDR1 GTSNPN, CDR2 SVGIG (reference sequence). In DNA form, the CDR3 reads TGTGCCTGGAGTGTGGGGACAGGGGTTAGGGAGCAGTACTTC. Translated, it gives CAWSVGTGVREQYF.

The genes are TRBV29-1 and TRBJ1-2; 7 nucleotides agree with TRBD1. Per the germline V gene, CDR1 is SQVTM and CDR2 is ANQGSEA. Trimming took 6 bases from V and 5 from J; bases not matched to a gene: 12. The CDR3 totals 14 residues. CDR3 loop: CSVNTQGTAYGYTF. The CDR3 region has the DNA TGCAGCGTCAACACACAAGGGACAGCTTATGGCTACACCTTC.

Comments on this clonotype: One end of the junction is discordant with germline, which a read error may explain. CDR3 in amino acids: CTSSLVPGIYEQYF. The CDR3, as DNA: TGTACCAGCAGCTTAGTCCCGGGGATCTACGAGCAGTACTTC. The rearrangement links TRBV7-8 to TRBJ2-7; perhaps TRBD2 as D (5 bases). CDR3 length: 14 amino acids. Per germline, CDR1 SGHVS and CDR2 FQNEAQ.

The V gene is TRBV6-1, the J gene TRBJ2-1; 8 positions agree with TRBD2. Germline CDR1 MNHNS, CDR2 SASEGT. V gave up 11 bases and J gave up 14 bases; unmatched junction bases: 20. This CDR3 is 14 amino acids long. This chain's CDR3 is CALWEGGRRSPKFF. CDR3 nucleotides: TGTGCCTTATGGGAAGGCGGGAGGAGGTCCCCGAAGTTCTTC.